The T cell receptor (beta chain) described here comes from a study of technical replicates of blood from several donors. Using immunoSEQ multiplex PCR, the repertoire was profiled, and TCRdb retains in-frame clones only, with some absent. The data show around 50,000 clones, about 94% seen once. This CDR3 is 15 amino acids long. Trimming pared 2 bases from V and 3 bases from J, leaving 12 bases between. CDR1 is SGHTS, CDR2 YDEGEE, per germline. The J gene is TRBJ1-5, the V gene TRBV5-8; D ambiguous. The source is a human donor in good health. Some clones in this sample may be carry-over from other donors' samples. The sample consisted of PBMCs. The CDR3 sequence is CASSFELTDNQPQHF. The CDR3 bases are TGTGCCAGCAGCTTTGAGCTAACAGACAATCAGCCCCAGCATTTT.